These 4 T cell receptor beta chains were all obtained from the same sample, sequenced in a study of T cell changes during pregnancy in multiple sclerosis. Sequencing was performed with immunoSEQ multiplex PCR; in TCRdb, only in-frame clones are kept and a portion is missing. This table holds about 28,000 clones, 88% found once. The source material was CD4+ T cells from peripheral blood mononuclear cells, sampled in the first trimester of pregnancy. These receptors came from a female donor in good health, enrolled as a control in a pregnancy study.

This sequence joins TRBV14 and TRBJ2-5, with a possible D match to TRBD1 (5 bases). The ends were cut back, 1 base at V and 4 bases at J, with 13 bases in the middle. In germline, CDR1 is SGHDN, CDR2 FVKESK. There are 15 residues in the CDR3. The CDR3 nucleotides read TGTGCCAGCAGCCAAGGACCCGCAAGGGGAGAGACCCAGTACTTC. Translating it yields CASSQGPARGETQYF.

V usage is TRBV7-2 and J usage is TRBJ2-7; 8 bases align to TRBD1. CDR3 length: 15 amino acids. V lost 4 bases and J lost 3; bases outside the gene matches: 8. The V gene's germline CDR1 is SGHTA and CDR2 FQGNSA. CDR3 region: CASSSGQGSFYEQYF. The CDR3 bases are TGTGCCAGCAGCTCAGGACAGGGTAGTTTCTACGAGCAGTACTTC.

V gene TRBV5-1 combines with J gene TRBJ2-4; tentative D call: TRBD2 (5 bases). This CDR3 region has 15 residues. V shed 4 bases and J shed 4 bases, with 15 bases lying between them. Germline V lookup: CDR1 SGHRS, CDR2 YFSETQ. CDR3 coding DNA: TGCGCCAGCAGCCTCTACGGCCCGGGAAAAAACATTCAGTACTTC. This encodes CASSLYGPGKNIQYF.

This clone was seen a few times. The V and J genes are TRBV20-1 and TRBJ1-1, with no clear D. V lost 5 bases and J 5 bases, leaving 3 bases between the germline ends. Germline-derived CDR1 and CDR2 are DFQATT and SNEGSKA (reference sequence). The CDR3 is made up of 9 amino acids. The CDR3 DNA follows: TGCAGTGCTCGGACTGAAGCTTTCTTT. Encoded protein: CSARTEAFF.